The clone carrying this T cell receptor beta chain has a single count. These data come from a study of control samples from healthy donors and cancer patients. Sequenced by immunoSEQ multiplex PCR; TCRdb stores in-frame clones only, minus some. The profile shows about 130,000 clones, less than 90% of them singletons. Per the germline V gene, CDR1 is MNHEY and CDR2 is SVGAGI. The CDR3 is 14 amino acids. V lost 8 bases, J lost 0 bases, and 14 bases lay in between. The sample consisted of blood. The gene calls are TRBV6-5 and TRBJ2-7; a possible D gene is TRBD1 (6 bases). The receptor comes from a man aged 18 to 30 in good health. This CDR3 reads CASSGHRTSYEQYF. The DNA of the CDR3 is TGTGCCAGCTCGGGACACCGAACCTCCTACGAGCAGTACTTC.